These 30 T cell receptor beta chains were all obtained from the same sample, sequenced in a study of blood T cell repertoires in COVID-19. Repertoires were generated with immunoSEQ multiplex PCR, while TCRdb's copy carries only in-frame clones and drops some. Here the sample spans 300,000 to 450,000 clones, around 85% being singletons. The sequencing sample was made of peripheral blood. The receptor source for this set is a woman between 18 and 30 years old with acute or convalescent COVID-19.

V gene TRBV6-5 combines with J gene TRBJ2-1; 8 nucleotides line up with TRBD1. V lost 6 bases to trimming and J lost 4 bases; unmatched junction nucleotides: 2. Germline lookup yields CDR1 MNHEY and CDR2 SVGAGI. This CDR3 contains 13 residues. CDR3 in DNA: TGTGCCAGCAGATGGGACAGGTACAATGAGCAGTTCTTC. This translates into CASRWDRYNEQFF.

V usage is TRBV5-8 and J usage is TRBJ1-2; 7 bases fit TRBD1. Losses at the gene ends were 3 bases for V and 1 base for J; bases not matched to a gene: 6. The CDR3 loop spans 15 amino acids. In germline, CDR1 is SGHTS, CDR2 YDEGEE. CDR3 DNA: TGTGCCAGCAGCTACACCGGGACAGTTAACTATGGCTACACCTTC. Amino acids: CASSYTGTVNYGYTF.

This rearrangement joins TRBV19 to TRBJ1-1; D unclear. The CDR3 runs to 11 residues. Trimming stripped 6 bases from V and 4 bases from J, with 6 bases between. Germline loops: CDR1 LNHDA, CDR2 SQIVND (reference sequence). The DNA for the CDR3 is TGTGCCAGTAGATTCCTCACTGAAGCTTTCTTT. Its translation: CASRFLTEAFF.

The chain carries TRBV28 and TRBJ2-7; 11 bases are a match to TRBD1. This CDR3 is built from 15 residues. CDR1 and CDR2 from the germline V gene are MDHEN and SYDVKM. Losses at the gene ends were 5 bases for V and 3 bases for J; bases not matched to a gene: 6. CDR3 DNA: TGTGCCAGCAGTACCCCCGGGACAGGGGGCTACGAGCAGTACTTC. Amino acid sequence: CASSTPGTGGYEQYF.

The chain is built from TRBV6-4 and TRBJ1-6; 7 bases line up with TRBD1. J gave up 9 bases and V 6 bases, and 8 bases lay outside the gene matches. Germline assignment: CDR1 MRHNA and CDR2 SNTAGT. This CDR3 contains 14 residues. CDR3 in amino acids: CASSSGTEGSPLHF. CDR3 in DNA: TGTGCCAGCAGCTCCGGGACAGAGGGTTCACCCCTCCACTTT.

V is TRBV11-2 and J is TRBJ2-3, with D possibly matching TRBD2 (6 bases). This CDR3 comprises 16 residues. Germline-derived CDR1 and CDR2 are SGHAT and FQNNGV. Trimming left V 0 bases short and J 1 base short, with 11 bases between. The CDR3 loop reads CASSLDNPGGTDTQYF. The DNA of the CDR3 is TGTGCCAGCAGCTTAGATAACCCGGGGGGCACAGATACGCAGTATTTT.

The CDR3 sequence: CASSVSRAVSYNEQFF. As DNA, the CDR3 is TGTGCCAGCAGCGTAAGTCGAGCGGTCTCCTACAATGAGCAGTTCTTC. The chain links TRBV9 to TRBJ2-1, with D maybe TRBD2 (5 bases). Trimming removed 1 base at V and 0 bases at J, with 11 bases between. The germline V gene has CDR1 SGDLS and CDR2 YYNGEE. This CDR3 is built from 16 residues. The variable domain in full, completed from reference TRBV9 and TRBJ2-1, reads DSGVTQTPKHLITATGQRVTLRCSPRSGDLSVYWYQQSLDQGLQFLIQYYNGEERAKGNILERFSAQQFPDLHSELNLSSLELGDSALYFCASSVSRAVSYNEQFFGPGTRLTVL.

This rearrangement joins TRBV9 to TRBJ1-1, with D perhaps matching TRBD1 (6 bases). The CDR3 contains 14 residues. CDR1 and CDR2 (germline): SGDLS, YYNGEE. The V end lost 4 bases, the J end lost 5 bases, and 15 bases lay between the germline ends. The CDR3 reads CASSLGGAGTEAFF. DNA of the CDR3: TGTGCCAGCAGCCTCGGGGGGGCGGGTACTGAAGCTTTCTTT. Using reference TRBV9 and TRBJ1-1 for the parts outside the CDR3, the full variable domain is DSGVTQTPKHLITATGQRVTLRCSPRSGDLSVYWYQQSLDQGLQFLIQYYNGEERAKGNILERFSAQQFPDLHSELNLSSLELGDSALYFCASSLGGAGTEAFFGQGTRLTVV.

The V and J genes are TRBV6-6 and TRBJ1-1; D not certain. Germline lookup yields CDR1 MNHNY and CDR2 SVGAGI (reference sequence). V was clipped by 5 bases and J by 1 base, with 8 bases between them. The CDR3 is 13 amino acids. The DNA of the CDR3 is TGTGCCAGCAGTATGACACCGAACACTGAAGCTTTCTTT. Protein: CASSMTPNTEAFF.

The gene calls are TRBV30 and TRBJ1-6; 7 bases are a match to TRBD1. The CDR3 is 13 residues long. The junction had 2 bases not matched to a gene; V was cut back by 3 bases and J by 6 bases. CDR1 GTSNPN and CDR2 SVGIG come from the germline V gene (reference sequence). This CDR3 reads CAWSTGVNSPLHF. CDR3 DNA sequence: TGTGCCTGGAGCACAGGGGTTAATTCACCCCTCCACTTT.

The J gene is TRBJ2-1, the V gene TRBV25-1; 7 positions match TRBD2. Germline V lookup: CDR1 MGHDK, CDR2 SYGVNS. This CDR3 has 15 residues. V trimming: 2 bases; J trimming: 7 bases; junction bases outside the gene matches: 8. CDR3 sequence (DNA): TGTGCCAGCAGTGAAAGCGGGGCCATGTCGAATGAGCAGTTCTTC. Its protein is CASSESGAMSNEQFF.

The chain employs TRBV5-4 and TRBJ2-7; TRBD1 might be the D (6 bases). V was clipped by 3 bases and J by 3 bases, with 13 bases between them. Germline V gives CDR1 SGHNT, CDR2 YYREEE (reference sequence). The CDR3 length is 14 residues. The CDR3 spells CASSSTGSGYEQYF. Written as DNA, the CDR3 is TGTGCCAGCAGCTCTACAGGGTCCGGCTACGAGCAGTACTTC.

This chain uses TRBV5-1 with TRBJ1-1; D ambiguous. CDR1 is SGHRS and CDR2 is YFSETQ in the germline V gene. Trimming shortened V by 0 bases and J by 1 base, and 10 bases separated the two germline ends. This CDR3 spans 15 amino acids. The CDR3 DNA sequence: TGCGCCAGCAGCTTGGAGTCAGTTGAGAACACTGAAGCTTTCTTT. Residues: CASSLESVENTEAFF.

A few counts support this clone. The chain recombines TRBV25-1 with TRBJ1-4, with no clear D. This CDR3 is built from 14 residues. Per germline, CDR1 MGHDK and CDR2 SYGVNS. Trimming took off 3 bases at V and 6 bases at J, with 11 bases between the two ends. The CDR3 nucleotides are TGTGCCAGCAGTGACGGACTCACTTATGAAAAACTGTTTTTT. Its protein product is CASSDGLTYEKLFF.

In DNA, the CDR3 is TGTGCCAGCAGCACGGGGACAGGGGGCGTCGCCGGGGAGCTGTTTTTT. It yields the protein CASSTGTGGVAGELFF. This chain links TRBV7-6 with TRBJ2-2, with TRBD1 matching over 12 bases. Losses at the gene ends were 5 bases for V and 6 bases for J; bases not matched to a gene: 7. This CDR3 comprises 16 residues. Germline CDR1 reads SGHVS; CDR2 reads FNYEAQ.

The chain uses TRBV6-1 and TRBJ1-6; 10 bases agree with TRBD1. After removal of 1 base from V and 9 bases from J, the junction contained 3 bases not matched to a gene. The CDR3 covers 15 residues. Germline loops: CDR1 MNHNS, CDR2 SASEGT. This CDR3 reads CASSEVGTGVSPLHF. The CDR3 nucleotides read TGTGCCAGCAGTGAAGTTGGGACAGGGGTTTCACCCCTCCACTTT.

The V call is TRBV30, the J call TRBJ2-1; TRBD2 matches 14 bases. The length of the CDR3 is 15 residues. Germline V lookup: CDR1 GTSNPN, CDR2 SVGIG (reference sequence). Trimming removed 2 bases from V and 5 bases from J; junction bases left unmatched: 2. This CDR3 reads CAWSWTSGGNNEQFF. DNA of the CDR3: TGTGCCTGGAGTTGGACTAGCGGGGGGAACAATGAGCAGTTCTTC.

The gene calls are TRBV20-1 and TRBJ2-5; possibly TRBD2 for D (5 bases). V lost 3 bases to trimming and J lost 5 bases, with 16 bases between them. The CDR3 loop spans 14 amino acids. Germline V CDR1 and CDR2: DFQATT, SNEGSKA (reference sequence). The CDR3 protein is CSASKLSQRETQYF. CDR3 coding DNA: TGCAGTGCTAGTAAACTTAGCCAGCGGGAGACCCAGTACTTC.

V usage is TRBV3-1 (or the pseudogene TRBV3-2) and J usage is TRBJ1-1; 9 bases are shared with TRBD1. The CDR3 has 14 residues. Per germline, CDR1 LGHDT and CDR2 YNNKEL (reference sequence). Germline trimming cut 3 bases from V and 5 bases from J; bases unmatched to any gene: 4. The CDR3 DNA follows: TGTGCCAGCAGCCAGGGACAGGGTAGGACTGAAGCTTTCTTT. Its protein product is CASSQGQGRTEAFF.

The chain uses TRBV5-6 and TRBJ2-7, with 14 bases that match TRBD2. The CDR3 contains 16 residues. In germline, CDR1 is SGHDT, CDR2 YYEEEE. Trimming cost V 3 bases and J 5 bases; bases outside gene matches: 7. The chain's CDR3 is CASSYGQGLAGDEQYF. DNA of the CDR3: TGTGCCAGCAGCTACGGACAGGGACTAGCGGGAGACGAGCAGTACTTC.

The chain joins TRBV7-3 to TRBJ2-3; D possibly corresponds to TRBD1 (6 bases). Germline V CDR1 and CDR2: SGHTA, FQGTGA. The CDR3 consists of 15 residues. Deletions cut 2 bases from V and 2 bases from J, with 11 bases between. The CDR3 DNA reads as TGTGCCAGCAGCTTAGAGGACAGCTACACAGATACGCAGTATTTT. Amino acids: CASSLEDSYTDTQYF. Supplemented by reference TRBV7-3 and TRBJ2-3, the full variable domain reads GAGVSQTPSNKVTEKGKYVELRCDPISGHTALYWYRQSLGQGPEFLIYFQGTGAADDSGLPNDRFFAVRPEGSVSTLKIQRTERGDSAVYLCASSLEDSYTDTQYFGPGTRLTVL.

The chain couples TRBV12-3 or TRBV12-4 to TRBJ1-2; D remains ambiguous. The CDR3 consists of 13 residues. Trimming took 7 bases from V and 6 from J, leaving 15 bases between them. The CDR3 sequence is CASTRVAGDGYTF. The CDR3 coding sequence is TGTGCCAGCACCCGGGTGGCGGGAGATGGCTACACCTTC.

Concerning this clone: Distinct nucleotide sequences in the sample also encode this CDR3. J is TRBJ1-1 and V is TRBV5-1, with no clear D. Trimming pared 0 bases from V and 4 bases from J, leaving 7 bases between. The CDR3 has 13 amino acids. Germline loops: CDR1 SGHRS, CDR2 YFSETQ. The DNA of the CDR3 is TGCGCCAGCAGCTTGGGGCAGGCCACTGAAGCTTTCTTT. Protein sequence: CASSLGQATEAFF.

The chain employs TRBV7-9 and TRBJ1-1; no clear D gene. From germline, CDR1 is SEHNR and CDR2 FQNEAQ (reference sequence). This CDR3 region has 14 residues. Trimming took 3 bases from V and 0 from J, leaving 8 bases between them. CDR3 sequence: CASSFPYMNTEAFF. The CDR3 DNA follows: TGTGCCAGCAGCTTCCCTTACATGAACACTGAAGCTTTCTTT.

V gene TRBV7-9 combines with J gene TRBJ1-2, with 8 nucleotides matching TRBD1. Trimming took 3 bases from V and 5 from J; bases not matched to a gene: 5. The germline gives CDR1 SEHNR, CDR2 FQNEAQ (reference sequence). CDR3 length: 14 amino acids. Here the CDR3 reads CASSFLGQGYGYTF. As DNA, the CDR3 is TGTGCCAGCAGCTTTTTAGGACAGGGTTATGGCTACACCTTC.

The chain links TRBV6-5 to TRBJ2-7, with 8 bases matching TRBD2. Germline V lookup: CDR1 MNHEY, CDR2 SVGAGI. CDR3 length equals 13 residues. The junction had 6 bases not matched to a gene; V was cut back by 9 bases and J by 2 bases. The CDR3 protein is CASTQAGAYEQYF. The CDR3 nucleotides read TGTGCCAGTACACAAGCGGGGGCCTACGAGCAGTACTTC.

V is TRBV2 and J is TRBJ1-1; TRBD1 aligns across 9 bases. CDR1 is SNHLY and CDR2 is FYNNEI in the germline V gene. This CDR3 has 16 amino acids. Germline trimming cut 5 bases from V and 1 base from J; bases unmatched to any gene: 8. The CDR3 nucleotides read TGTGCCAGCAGTCCTACAGGGGGCGTCCAGAACACTGAAGCTTTCTTT. Its protein is CASSPTGGVQNTEAFF. Complete variable domain (other parts from reference TRBV2 and TRBJ1-1): EPEVTQTPSHQVTQMGQEVILRCVPISNHLYFYWYRQILGQKVEFLVSFYNNEISEKSEIFDDQFSVERPDGSNFTLKIRSTKLEDSAMYFCASSPTGGVQNTEAFFGQGTRLTVV.

The CDR3 sequence is CSVEKAGASKTQYF. The DNA for the CDR3 is TGCAGCGTTGAGAAAGCGGGAGCGTCTAAGACCCAGTACTTC. The rearrangement links TRBV29-1 to TRBJ2-5; TRBD2 matches at 8 bases. The CDR3 runs 14 residues. The V segment lost 3 bases and the J segment 6 bases; nucleotides outside the gene matches: 9. Germline CDR1 is SQVTM and CDR2 is ANQGSEA.

The rearrangement uses TRBV6-5 and TRBJ2-3; 7 nucleotides line up with TRBD1. Germline assignment: CDR1 MNHEY and CDR2 SVGAGI. The CDR3 covers 14 residues. The junction had 3 bases not matched to a gene; V was cut back by 5 bases and J by 1 base. The DNA for the CDR3 is TGTGCCAGCAGTACAGGGGCCGGCACAGATACGCAGTATTTT. Amino acids: CASSTGAGTDTQYF.

Note on this clone: Other DNA sequences within the sample encode an identical CDR3. The gene calls are TRBV28 and TRBJ1-1; D is uncertain. Germline V gives CDR1 MDHEN, CDR2 SYDVKM. The CDR3 length is 13 residues. V shed 3 bases and J shed 1 base, with 6 bases lying between them. DNA for the CDR3: TGTGCCAGCAGTTTTTCAGGGAACACTGAAGCTTTCTTT. Encoded protein: CASSFSGNTEAFF.